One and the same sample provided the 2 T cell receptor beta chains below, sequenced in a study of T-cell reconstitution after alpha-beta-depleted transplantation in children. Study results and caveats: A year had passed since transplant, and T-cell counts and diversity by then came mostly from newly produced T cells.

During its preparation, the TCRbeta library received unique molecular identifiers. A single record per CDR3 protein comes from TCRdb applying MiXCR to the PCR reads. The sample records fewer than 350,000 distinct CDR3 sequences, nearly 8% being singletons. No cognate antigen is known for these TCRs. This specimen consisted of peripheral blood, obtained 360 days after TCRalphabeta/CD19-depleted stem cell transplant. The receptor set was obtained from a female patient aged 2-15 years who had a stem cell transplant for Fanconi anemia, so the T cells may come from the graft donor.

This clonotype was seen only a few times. The CDR3 DNA follows: TGTGCCAGCAGTGAACACAGGGGGGCTGGGGCCAACGTCCTGACTTTC. Residues: CASSEHRGAGANVLTF. V is TRBV25-1 and J is TRBJ2-6; the match to TRBD1 covers 8 bases. V trimming: 2 bases; J trimming: 2 bases; junction bases outside the gene matches: 2. There are 16 residues in the CDR3. Germline loops: CDR1 MGHDK, CDR2 SYGVNS.

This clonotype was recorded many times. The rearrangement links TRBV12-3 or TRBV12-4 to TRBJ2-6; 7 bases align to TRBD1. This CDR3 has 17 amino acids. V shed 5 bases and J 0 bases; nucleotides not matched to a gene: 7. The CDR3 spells CASSTGATSSGANVLTF. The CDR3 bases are TGTGCCAGCAGTACAGGGGCCACGAGCTCTGGGGCCAACGTCCTGACTTTC.